Listed below are T cell receptor beta chains from one sample, sequenced in a study of blood T cell repertoires in COVID-19. Using immunoSEQ multiplex PCR, the repertoire was profiled, and TCRdb retains in-frame clones only, with some absent. The sample consists of 90,000 or so clones, roughly 80% of them appearing once. Sequenced: peripheral blood. The receptors originated from a man older than 75 with active or convalescent COVID-19. The CDR3 runs from the conserved cysteine through the conserved F or W. The order of the fields is clone size, D gene, V gene, J gene, CDR3 DNA, CDR3 protein. D genes are given only for firm matches. Only part of the rows carry a size: once, few, many, or a class if the clone is expanded.

>NA|NA|TRBV7-7|TRBJ2-2
TGTGCTAGCAGCCCCAGTATCCCGAACACCGGGGAGCTGTTTTTT
CASSPSIPNTGELFF
>once|NA|TRBV6-5|TRBJ2-7
TGTGCCAGCAGTTACTCGAGAGTAACCTCCTACGAGCAGTACTTC
CASSYSRVTSYEQYF
>few|TRBD1|TRBV5-4|TRBJ2-3
TGTGCCAGCAGCCCCTCACCAATCAGGGGGGATACGCAGTATTTT
CASSPSPIRGDTQYF
>NA|NA|TRBV5-6|TRBJ2-2
TGTGCCAGCAGCTTGGCCGCAGGGTCCGGGGAGCTGTTTTTT
CASSLAAGSGELFF
>NA|NA|TRBV18|TRBJ1-4
TGTGCCAGCTCACCACCACCAGCGGGGGCCGAAAAACTGTTTTTT
CASSPPPAGAEKLFF
>NA|NA|TRBV6-1|TRBJ1-5
TGTGCCAGCAGTGAAACCCCAGGGAGCAATCAGCCCCAGCATTTT
CASSETPGSNQPQHF
>NA|TRBD2|TRBV9|TRBJ2-3
TGTGCCTCGGAGGGCGGGGGGACGCAGTATTTT
CASEGGGTQYF
>few|TRBD2|TRBV6-4|TRBJ2-7
TGTGCCAGCAGTGAAACTAGCGGGGTTGGGGAGCAGTACTTC
CASSETSGVGEQYF
>NA|NA|TRBV19|TRBJ1-1
TGTGCCAGTAATCCGACAGGACCGAACACTGAAGCTTTCTTT
CASNPTGPNTEAFF
>NA|TRBD1|TRBV5-1|TRBJ2-7
TGCGCCAGCAGCAGGGACAGTCCCTACGAGCAGTACTTC
CASSRDSPYEQYF
>NA|TRBD2|TRBV2|TRBJ2-3
TGTGCCAGCATGGCTAGCGGGCCTGTGGGTACGCAGTATTTT
CASMASGPVGTQYF
>NA|NA|TRBV19|TRBJ2-3
TGTGCCAGTAGTATCAGGGTCCGGACAGATACGCAGTATTTT
CASSIRVRTDTQYF
>NA|NA|TRBV24-1|TRBJ2-1
TGTGCCACCAGTGTATCAGGGGGGACCCATGAGCAGTTCTTC
CATSVSGGTHEQFF
>NA|TRBD1|TRBV9|TRBJ1-6
TGTGCCAGCAGCGTCGGGACAGGGGGTGGGAATTCACCCCTCCACTTT
CASSVGTGGGNSPLHF
>few|NA|TRBV5-1|TRBJ1-2
TGCGCCAGCAGCTTGGGACAGAACTATGGCTACACCTTC
CASSLGQNYGYTF
>once|NA|TRBV12-3/TRBV12-4|TRBJ1-2
TGTGCCAGCAGTTTATCTGGGCGAGGCTACACCTTC
CASSLSGRGYTF
>NA|NA|TRBV6-2/TRBV6-3|TRBJ1-5
TGTGCCAGCAGTTACTCGAGGGCGGTTGGGCAGCCCCAGCATTTT
CASSYSRAVGQPQHF
>NA|TRBD1|TRBV5-6|TRBJ1-2
TGTGCCAGCAGGGACAGGGCGGGCTATGGCTACACCTTC
CASRDRAGYGYTF
>NA|NA|TRBV5-4|TRBJ1-2
TGTGCCAGCAGCTTGGCCGGACAGAACTATGGCTACACCTTC
CASSLAGQNYGYTF
>NA|NA|TRBV15|TRBJ1-4
TGTGCCACCAGCAGAGGATCCGACTCAGAAAAACTGTTTTTT
CATSRGSDSEKLFF
>NA|TRBD1|TRBV6-2/TRBV6-3|TRBJ1-6
TGTGCCAGCAGTTACATACAGGGGGGATCACCCCTCCACTTT
CASSYIQGGSPLHF
>NA|TRBD2|TRBV6-4|TRBJ2-1
TGTGCCAGCAGTCCCCGGGGGGGCGCCTACAATGAGCAGTTCTTC
CASSPRGGAYNEQFF
>NA|NA|TRBV29-1|TRBJ1-3
TGCAGCTCCCGGAAGGGGGACACCATATATTTT
CSSRKGDTIYF
>NA|NA|TRBV11-2|TRBJ2-1
TGTGCCAGCAGCTTAGATCCGGGGAGCTCCTACAATGAGCAGTTCTTC
CASSLDPGSSYNEQFF
>few|TRBD1|TRBV5-1|TRBJ1-1
TGCGCCAGCAGCCACTGGACAGGGGGGAACACTGAAGCTTTCTTT
CASSHWTGGNTEAFF
>NA|TRBD2|TRBV7-9|TRBJ2-3
TGTGCCAGCAGCCCAACTAGCGGATCGGGGACAGATACGCAGTATTTT
CASSPTSGSGTDTQYF
>once|TRBD1|TRBV5-6|TRBJ1-5
TGTGCCAGCAGCCAAGGACAGGCCGATCAGCCCCAGCATTTT
CASSQGQADQPQHF
>few|NA|TRBV11-2|TRBJ1-2
TGTGCCAGCAGCTTATCGGGGGGTTATGGCTACACCTTC
CASSLSGGYGYTF
>NA|NA|TRBV4-3|TRBJ2-7
TGCGCCAGCAGCCAAGATGAGGGGGCCTACGAGCAGTACTTC
CASSQDEGAYEQYF
>NA|NA|TRBV7-2|TRBJ2-7
TGTGCCAGCAGCTTAGGGACAACCTACGAGCAGTACTTC
CASSLGTTYEQYF
>NA|NA|TRBV1|TRBJ2-7
TGCACCAGCAGCCAAGATCTGATACTAGCGGGACCCTACGAGCAGTACTTC
CTSSQDLILAGPYEQYF
>NA|NA|TRBV19|TRBJ2-3
TGTGCCAGTAGTTGGGGGGGGCCCGATACGCAGTATTTT
CASSWGGPDTQYF
>NA|TRBD2|TRBV5-6|TRBJ2-3
TGTGCCAGCAGCTTACGGCTAGCGGGTACGATGACAGATACGCAGTATTTT
CASSLRLAGTMTDTQYF
>few|TRBD2|TRBV7-9|TRBJ2-1
TGTGCCAGCAGCCCGCGGCCAGCGGGGTCCCCCTACAATGAGCAGTTCTTC
CASSPRPAGSPYNEQFF
>few|NA|TRBV5-4|TRBJ1-1
TGTGCCAGCAGCCGTAGCGCTGAGATCACTGAAGCTTTCTTT
CASSRSAEITEAFF
>NA|NA|TRBV19|TRBJ1-2
TGTGCCAGTAGTATACTGCCCGGGACATTGAACTATGGCTACACCTTC
CASSILPGTLNYGYTF
>NA|NA|TRBV19|TRBJ1-6
TGTGCCAGTAGTATTCTGGGAATTACAGGGTCTAATTCACCCCTCCACTTT
CASSILGITGSNSPLHF
>NA|NA|TRBV3-1/TRBV3-2|TRBJ1-4
TGTGCCAGCAGCCAAGATGCACTGACAACTAATGAAAAACTGTTTTTT
CASSQDALTTNEKLFF
>NA|NA|TRBV27|TRBJ1-1
TGTGCCAGCAGTAAACAGGGGAACACTGAAGCTTTCTTT
CASSKQGNTEAFF
>few|TRBD1|TRBV5-8|TRBJ2-1
TGTGCCAGCAGCTTGGGGGACAGGGCCTACAATGAGCAGTTCTTC
CASSLGDRAYNEQFF
>NA|NA|TRBV28|TRBJ1-5
TGTGCCAGCAGTGTTGCGGGGGGCGCATATCAGCCCCAGCATTTT
CASSVAGGAYQPQHF
>few|TRBD1|TRBV7-6|TRBJ1-1
TGTGCCAGCAGCTTAGAAACAGGGGCTTTGAACACTGAAGCTTTCTTT
CASSLETGALNTEAFF
>NA|TRBD1|TRBV27|TRBJ1-5
TGTGCCAGCAGTTTAGGCCCCAGGGGGAATCAGCCCCAGCATTTT
CASSLGPRGNQPQHF
>NA|NA|TRBV12-5|TRBJ1-4
TGTGCTAGTGGTTTGGAAGCATCTAATGAAAAACTGTTTTTT
CASGLEASNEKLFF
>NA|TRBD1|TRBV3-1/TRBV3-2|TRBJ1-4
TGTGCCAGCAGCCATAGACAGGGGGAAGGTGAAAAACTGTTTTTT
CASSHRQGEGEKLFF
>NA|TRBD1|TRBV5-5|TRBJ1-5
TGTGCCAGCAGCTTGGGGACAGGGGGCAATCAGCCCCAGCATTTT
CASSLGTGGNQPQHF
>NA|TRBD1|TRBV27|TRBJ1-5
TGTGCCAGCAGTACGGGACAGCCCAATCAGCCCCAGCATTTT
CASSTGQPNQPQHF